This T cell receptor (beta chain) emerged from a study of response to subunit inactivated influenza vaccine. TCRdb independently ran MiXCR on the RT-PCR reads; one entry per CDR3 protein. The sample has hundreds of thousands of distinct CDR3 sequences, 15% to 18% seen once. This clonotype was observed a handful of times. What it recognizes is unknown. General study points: Researchers suggested that each seasonal influenza vaccination recruits few new T cells.

This CDR3 comprises 16 residues. Trimming cost V 3 bases and J 5 bases; bases outside gene matches: 10. In germline, CDR1 is SEHNR, CDR2 FQNEAQ (reference sequence). The chain couples TRBV7-9 to TRBJ2-5; 9 nucleotides align to TRBD2. The sample consisted of PBMCs from blood, taken roughly 13 days after vaccination. This receptor was taken from a man in his forties or fifties who received an inactivated influenza vaccine. The CDR3 nucleotides read TGTGCCAGCAGCTTTCTTCGCGGGGGGGCCGAGGAGACCCAGTACTTC. As protein: CASSFLRGGAEETQYF.